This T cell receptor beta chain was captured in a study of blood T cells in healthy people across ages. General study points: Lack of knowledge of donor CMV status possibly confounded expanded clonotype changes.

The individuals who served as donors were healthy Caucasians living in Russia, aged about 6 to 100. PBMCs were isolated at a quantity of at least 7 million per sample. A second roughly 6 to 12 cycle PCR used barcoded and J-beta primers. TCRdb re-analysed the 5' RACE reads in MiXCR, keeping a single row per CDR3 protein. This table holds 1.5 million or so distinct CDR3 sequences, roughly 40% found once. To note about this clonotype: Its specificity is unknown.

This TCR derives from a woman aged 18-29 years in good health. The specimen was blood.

The CDR3 sequence is CASRPDRGQYTQYF. The DNA of the CDR3 is TGTGCCAGCAGGCCGGACAGGGGGCAATATACGCAGTATTTT. V gene TRBV6-2 or TRBV6-3 combines with J gene TRBJ2-3, with TRBD1 identical over 11 bases. V was pared by 6 bases and J by 7 bases, with 6 bases of the junction left unmatched. The CDR3 sequence is 14 residues long. Germline lookup yields CDR1 MNHEY and CDR2 SVGEGT.